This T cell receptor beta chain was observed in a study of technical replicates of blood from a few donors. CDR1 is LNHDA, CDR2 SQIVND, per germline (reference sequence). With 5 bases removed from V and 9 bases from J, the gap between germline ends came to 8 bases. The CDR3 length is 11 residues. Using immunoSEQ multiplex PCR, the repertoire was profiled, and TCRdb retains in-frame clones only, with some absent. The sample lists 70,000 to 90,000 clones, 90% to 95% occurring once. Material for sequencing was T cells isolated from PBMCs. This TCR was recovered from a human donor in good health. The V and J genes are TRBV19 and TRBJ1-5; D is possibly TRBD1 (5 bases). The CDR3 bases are TGTGCCAGTAGTTCGGGGGGGCCCCAGCATTTT. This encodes CASSSGGPQHF.